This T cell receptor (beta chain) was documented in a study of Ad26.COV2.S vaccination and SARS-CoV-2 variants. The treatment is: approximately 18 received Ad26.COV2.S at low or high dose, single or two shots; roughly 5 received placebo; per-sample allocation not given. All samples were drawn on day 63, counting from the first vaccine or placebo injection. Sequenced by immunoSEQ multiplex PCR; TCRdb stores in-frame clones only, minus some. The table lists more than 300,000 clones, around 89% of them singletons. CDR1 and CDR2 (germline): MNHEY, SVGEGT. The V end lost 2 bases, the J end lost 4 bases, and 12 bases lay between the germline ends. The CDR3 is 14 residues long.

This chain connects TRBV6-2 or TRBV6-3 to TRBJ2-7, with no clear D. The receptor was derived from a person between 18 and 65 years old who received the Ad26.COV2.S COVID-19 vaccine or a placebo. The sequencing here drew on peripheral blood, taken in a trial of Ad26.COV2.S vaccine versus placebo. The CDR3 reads CASSYGRVIYEQYF. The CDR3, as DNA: TGTGCCAGCAGTTACGGTAGGGTTATTTACGAGCAGTACTTC.